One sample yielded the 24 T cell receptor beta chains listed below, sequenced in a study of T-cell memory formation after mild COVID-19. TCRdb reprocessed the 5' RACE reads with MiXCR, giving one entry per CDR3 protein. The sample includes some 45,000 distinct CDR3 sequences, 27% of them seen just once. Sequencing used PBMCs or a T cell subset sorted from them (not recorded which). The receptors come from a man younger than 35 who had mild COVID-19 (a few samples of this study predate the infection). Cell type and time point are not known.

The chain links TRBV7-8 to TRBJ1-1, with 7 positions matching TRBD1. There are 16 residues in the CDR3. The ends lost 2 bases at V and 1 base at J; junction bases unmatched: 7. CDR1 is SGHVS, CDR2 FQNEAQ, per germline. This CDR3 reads CASSLYTGDSNTEAFF. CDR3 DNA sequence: TGTGCCAGCAGCTTATACACAGGGGATTCGAACACTGAAGCTTTCTTT.

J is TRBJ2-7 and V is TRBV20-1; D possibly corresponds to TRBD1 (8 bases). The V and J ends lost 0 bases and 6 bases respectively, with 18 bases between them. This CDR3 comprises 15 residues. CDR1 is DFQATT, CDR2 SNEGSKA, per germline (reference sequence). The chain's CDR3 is CSARDGNRGGPEQYV. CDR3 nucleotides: TGCAGTGCTAGAGATGGGAACAGGGGGGGACCCGAGCAGTACGTC.

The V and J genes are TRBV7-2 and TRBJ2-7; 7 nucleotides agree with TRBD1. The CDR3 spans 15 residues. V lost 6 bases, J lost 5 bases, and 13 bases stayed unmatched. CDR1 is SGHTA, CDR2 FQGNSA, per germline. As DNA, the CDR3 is TGTGCCAGCAGTTTTACCCGACAGGGCGTGAACGAGCAGTACGTC. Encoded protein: CASSFTRQGVNEQYV.

CDR3 bases: TGTGCCTTAGAGGGAATGAACACTGAAGCTTTCTTT. It specifies CALEGMNTEAFF. The chain carries TRBV30 and TRBJ1-1; D is ambiguous. Trimming took 7 bases from V and 0 from J, leaving 9 bases between them. Germline CDR1 reads GTSNPN; CDR2 reads SVGIG (reference sequence). The CDR3 is 12 residues long.

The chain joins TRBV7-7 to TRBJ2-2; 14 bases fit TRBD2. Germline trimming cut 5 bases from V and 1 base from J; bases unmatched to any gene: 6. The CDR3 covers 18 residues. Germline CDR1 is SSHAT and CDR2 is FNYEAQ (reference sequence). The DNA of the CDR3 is TGTGCCAGCAGCCCCCCCGGGACTAGCGGGGGGAACACCGGGGAGCTGTTTTTT. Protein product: CASSPPGTSGGNTGELFF.

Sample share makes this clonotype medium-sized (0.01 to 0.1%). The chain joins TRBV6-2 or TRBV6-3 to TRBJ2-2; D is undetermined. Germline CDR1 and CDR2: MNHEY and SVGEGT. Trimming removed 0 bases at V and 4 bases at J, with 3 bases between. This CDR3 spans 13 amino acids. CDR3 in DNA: TGTGCCAGCAGTTACTCGACCACCGGGGAGCTGTTTTTT. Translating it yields CASSYSTTGELFF.

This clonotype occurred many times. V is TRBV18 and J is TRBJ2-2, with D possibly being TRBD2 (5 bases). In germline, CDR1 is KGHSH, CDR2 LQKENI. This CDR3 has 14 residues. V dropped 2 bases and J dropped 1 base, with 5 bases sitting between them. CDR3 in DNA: TGTGCCAGCTCACCAGCGGGGAACACCGGGGAGCTGTTTTTT. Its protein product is CASSPAGNTGELFF.

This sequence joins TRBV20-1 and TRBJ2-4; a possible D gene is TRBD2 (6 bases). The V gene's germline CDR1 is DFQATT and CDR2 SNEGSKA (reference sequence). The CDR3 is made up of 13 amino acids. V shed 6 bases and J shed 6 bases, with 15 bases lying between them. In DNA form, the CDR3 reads TGCAGTGCGAGGGGAGGTAATCCAAACATTCAGTACTTC. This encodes CSARGGNPNIQYF.

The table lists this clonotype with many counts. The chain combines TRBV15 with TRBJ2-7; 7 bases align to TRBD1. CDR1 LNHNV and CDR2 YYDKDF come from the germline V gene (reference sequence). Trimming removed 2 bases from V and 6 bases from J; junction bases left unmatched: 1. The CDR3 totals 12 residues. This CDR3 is CATSRNRGEQYF. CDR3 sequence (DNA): TGTGCCACCAGCAGAAACAGGGGCGAGCAGTACTTC.

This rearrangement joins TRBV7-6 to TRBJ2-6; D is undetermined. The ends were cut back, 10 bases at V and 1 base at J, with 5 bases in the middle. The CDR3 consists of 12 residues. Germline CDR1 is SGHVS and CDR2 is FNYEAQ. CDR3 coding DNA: TGTGCCACTTCTTCTGGGGCCAACGTCCTGACTTTC. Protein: CATSSGANVLTF. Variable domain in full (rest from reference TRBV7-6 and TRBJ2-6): GAGVSQSPRYKVTKRGQDVALRCDPISGHVSLYWYRQALGQGPEFLTYFNYEAQQDKSGLPNDRFSAERPEGSISTLTIQRTEQRDSAMYRCATSSGANVLTFGAGSRLTVL.

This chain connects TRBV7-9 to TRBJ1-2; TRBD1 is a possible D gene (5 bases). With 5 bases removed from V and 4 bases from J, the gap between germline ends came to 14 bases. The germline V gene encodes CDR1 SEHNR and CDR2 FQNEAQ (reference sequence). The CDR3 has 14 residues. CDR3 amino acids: CASSPPGGFYGYTF. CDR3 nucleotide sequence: TGTGCCAGCAGCCCTCCCGGGGGATTCTATGGCTACACCTTC.

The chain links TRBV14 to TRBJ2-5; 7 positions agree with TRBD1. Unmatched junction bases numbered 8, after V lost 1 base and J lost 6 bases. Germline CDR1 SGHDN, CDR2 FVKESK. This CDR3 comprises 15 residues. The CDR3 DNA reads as TGTGCCAGCAGCCAAGCTACAGGGGTGGCGAAGACCCAGTACTTC. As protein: CASSQATGVAKTQYF.

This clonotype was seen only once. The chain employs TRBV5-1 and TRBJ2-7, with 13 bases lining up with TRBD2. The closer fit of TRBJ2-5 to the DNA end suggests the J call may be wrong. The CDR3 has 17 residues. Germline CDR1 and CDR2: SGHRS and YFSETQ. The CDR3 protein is CASSSRTSGGVSETQYF. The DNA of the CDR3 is TGCGCCAGCAGCTCCAGGACTAGCGGGGGAGTAAGCGAGACCCAGTACTTC.

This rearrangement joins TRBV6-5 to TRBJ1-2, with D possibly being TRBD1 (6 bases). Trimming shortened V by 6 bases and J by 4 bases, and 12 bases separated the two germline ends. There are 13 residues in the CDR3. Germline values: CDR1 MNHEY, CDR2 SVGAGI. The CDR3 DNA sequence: TGTGCCAGCAGCCCACGGACAGTCTATGGCTACACCTTC. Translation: CASSPRTVYGYTF.

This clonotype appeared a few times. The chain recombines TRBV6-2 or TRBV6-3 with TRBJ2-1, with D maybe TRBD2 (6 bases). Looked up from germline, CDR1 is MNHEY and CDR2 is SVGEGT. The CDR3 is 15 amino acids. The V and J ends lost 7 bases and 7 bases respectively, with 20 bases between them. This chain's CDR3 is CASNVPAGLVNEQFF. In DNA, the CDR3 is TGTGCCAGCAACGTTCCAGCGGGCTTAGTGAATGAGCAGTTCTTC.

The CDR3 spells CASSESAGDYEQYF. CDR3 DNA: TGTGCCAGCAGTGAATCAGCGGGGGACTACGAGCAGTACTTC. The rearrangement joins TRBV25-1 to TRBJ2-7; TRBD2 matches 8 bases. Germline CDR1 MGHDK, CDR2 SYGVNS. The CDR3 contains 14 residues. With 1 base clipped from V and 3 bases from J, the junction kept 2 bases outside the gene matches.

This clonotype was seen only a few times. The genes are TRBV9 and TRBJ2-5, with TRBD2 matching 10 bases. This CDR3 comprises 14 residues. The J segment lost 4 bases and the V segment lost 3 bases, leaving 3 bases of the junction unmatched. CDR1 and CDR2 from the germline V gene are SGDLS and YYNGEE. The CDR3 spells CASSGGLAPETQYF. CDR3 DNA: TGTGCCAGCAGCGGGGGACTAGCGCCAGAGACCCAGTACTTC.

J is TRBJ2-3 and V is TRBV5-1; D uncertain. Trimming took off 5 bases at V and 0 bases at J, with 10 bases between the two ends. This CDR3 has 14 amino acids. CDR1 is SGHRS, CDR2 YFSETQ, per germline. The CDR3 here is CASSRISSTDTQYF. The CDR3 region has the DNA TGCGCCAGCAGTAGAATCTCTAGCACAGATACGCAGTATTTT.

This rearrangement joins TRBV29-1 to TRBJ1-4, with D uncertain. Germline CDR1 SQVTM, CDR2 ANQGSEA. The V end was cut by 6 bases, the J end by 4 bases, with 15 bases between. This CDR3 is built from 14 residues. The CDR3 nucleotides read TGCAGCGTCACCTCAGGTTCTTTTAATGAAAAACTGTTTTTT. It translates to CSVTSGSFNEKLFF.

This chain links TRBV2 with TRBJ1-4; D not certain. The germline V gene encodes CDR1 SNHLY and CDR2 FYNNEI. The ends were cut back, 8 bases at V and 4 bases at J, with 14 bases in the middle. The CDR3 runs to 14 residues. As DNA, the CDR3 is TGTGCCAGCGGATTCTCGACATTTAATGAAAAACTGTTTTTT. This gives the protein CASGFSTFNEKLFF.

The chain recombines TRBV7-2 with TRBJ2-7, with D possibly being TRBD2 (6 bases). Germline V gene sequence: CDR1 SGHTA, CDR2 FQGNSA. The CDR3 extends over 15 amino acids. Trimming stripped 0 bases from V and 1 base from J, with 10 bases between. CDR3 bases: TGTGCCAGCAGCTTAGCGCCGCGGGATTCCTACGAGCAGTACTTC. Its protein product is CASSLAPRDSYEQYF.

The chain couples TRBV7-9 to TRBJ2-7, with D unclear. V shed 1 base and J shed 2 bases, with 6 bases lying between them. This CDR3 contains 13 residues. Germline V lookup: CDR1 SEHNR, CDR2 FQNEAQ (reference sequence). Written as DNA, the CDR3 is TGTGCCAGCAGCTTAGAGGCGGCCTACGAGCAGTACGTC. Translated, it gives CASSLEAAYEQYV.

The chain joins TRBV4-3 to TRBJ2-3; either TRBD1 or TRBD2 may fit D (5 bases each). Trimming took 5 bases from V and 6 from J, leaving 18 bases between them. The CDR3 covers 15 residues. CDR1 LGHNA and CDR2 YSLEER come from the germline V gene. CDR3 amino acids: CASSWDGDGLDTQYF. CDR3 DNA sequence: TGCGCCAGCAGCTGGGACGGAGACGGCCTCGATACGCAGTATTTT.

This CDR3 reads CASRPYIGGGPEAFF. The CDR3 DNA reads as TGTGCCAGCAGACCCTACATCGGCGGGGGGCCGGAAGCTTTCTTT. The rearrangement uses TRBV6-5 and TRBJ1-1; D possibly corresponds to TRBD1 (6 bases). Germline V lookup: CDR1 MNHEY, CDR2 SVGAGI. The CDR3 spans 15 residues. V gave up 6 bases and J gave up 8 bases, with 22 bases separating them.